Given below is one TCR beta chain in context. The data were taken from a study of blood T cell repertoires in COVID-19. Study as a whole: COVID-19 samples, acute and convalescent, were from the United States, Italy and Spain. PBMCs, B-cell-depleted T cells, or T cells provided the cDNA or gDNA that made up the material.

The CDR3 has 13 residues. In germline, CDR1 is SGHKS, CDR2 YYEKEE (reference sequence). The V end lost 0 bases, the J end lost 4 bases, and 8 bases lay between the germline ends. Per the original methods: Reference gene primer amplification gave nucleated cell count estimates. Using immunoSEQ multiplex PCR, the repertoire was profiled, and TCRdb retains in-frame clones only, with some absent. V and J calls and clone size are as listed in that table; D and trimming were resolved from the DNA. The repertoire consists of around 250,000 clones, with under 90% occurring once and the leading ten covering about 9.1%.

The sample consisted of peripheral blood. The receptor was isolated from a human donor in a cohort sampled during active COVID-19. The chain is built from TRBV5-5 and TRBJ2-7; the D is unclear. The CDR3: CASSLDIWYEQYF. CDR3 coding DNA: TGTGCCAGCAGCTTGGACATCTGGTACGAGCAGTACTTC.